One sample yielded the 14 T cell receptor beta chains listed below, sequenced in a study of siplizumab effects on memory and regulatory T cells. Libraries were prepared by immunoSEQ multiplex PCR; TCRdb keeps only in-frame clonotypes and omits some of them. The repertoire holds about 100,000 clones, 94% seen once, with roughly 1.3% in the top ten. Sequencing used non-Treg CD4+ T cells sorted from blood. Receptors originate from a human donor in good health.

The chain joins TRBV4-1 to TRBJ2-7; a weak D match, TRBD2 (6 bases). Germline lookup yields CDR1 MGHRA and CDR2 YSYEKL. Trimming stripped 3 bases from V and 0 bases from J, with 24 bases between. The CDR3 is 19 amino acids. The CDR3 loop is CASSHDQSYGGVRSYEQYF. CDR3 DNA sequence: TGCGCCAGCAGCCACGATCAATCCTACGGGGGAGTACGCTCCTACGAGCAGTACTTC.

The CDR3 region has the DNA TGTGCCAGCAGCTTAGAAGGGACTAGCGCCATGGGGATTCAGTACTTC. Translated, it gives CASSLEGTSAMGIQYF. This chain uses TRBV13 with TRBJ2-4; 10 bases agree with TRBD2. Germline-derived CDR1 and CDR2 are PRHDT and FYEKMQ (reference sequence). The CDR3 has 16 residues. Trimming took 1 base from V and 10 from J; bases not matched to a gene: 10.

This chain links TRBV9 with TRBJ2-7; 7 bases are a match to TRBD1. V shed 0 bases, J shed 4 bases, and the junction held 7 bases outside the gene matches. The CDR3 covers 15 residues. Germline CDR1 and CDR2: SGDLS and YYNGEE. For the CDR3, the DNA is TGTGCCAGCAGCGTAGCTACAGGGGACCGTTACGAGCAGTACTTC. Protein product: CASSVATGDRYEQYF.

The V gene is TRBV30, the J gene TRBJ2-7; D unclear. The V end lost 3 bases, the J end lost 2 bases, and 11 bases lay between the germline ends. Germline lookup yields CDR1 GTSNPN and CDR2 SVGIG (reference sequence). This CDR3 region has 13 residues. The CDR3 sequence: CAWRGDLTYEQYF. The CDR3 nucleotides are TGTGCCTGGAGAGGAGACCTAACCTACGAGCAGTACTTC.

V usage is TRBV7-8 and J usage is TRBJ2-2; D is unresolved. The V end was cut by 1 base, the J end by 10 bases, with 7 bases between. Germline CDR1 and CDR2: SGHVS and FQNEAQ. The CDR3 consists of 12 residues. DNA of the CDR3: TGTGCCAGCAGCTTAGGGGTTCCGGAGCTGTTTTTT. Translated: CASSLGVPELFF.

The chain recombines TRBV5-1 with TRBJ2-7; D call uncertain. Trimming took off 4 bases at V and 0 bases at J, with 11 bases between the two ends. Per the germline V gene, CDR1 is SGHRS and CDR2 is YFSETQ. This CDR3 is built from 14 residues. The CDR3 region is CASSQQASSYEQYF. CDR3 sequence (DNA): TGCGCCAGCAGCCAGCAGGCGAGCTCCTACGAGCAGTACTTC.

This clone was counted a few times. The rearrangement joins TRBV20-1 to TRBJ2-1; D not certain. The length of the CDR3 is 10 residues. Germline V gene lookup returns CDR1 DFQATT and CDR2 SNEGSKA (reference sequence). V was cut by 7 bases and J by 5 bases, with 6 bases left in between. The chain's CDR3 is CSGADNEQFF. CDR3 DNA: TGCAGTGGGGCCGACAATGAGCAGTTCTTC.

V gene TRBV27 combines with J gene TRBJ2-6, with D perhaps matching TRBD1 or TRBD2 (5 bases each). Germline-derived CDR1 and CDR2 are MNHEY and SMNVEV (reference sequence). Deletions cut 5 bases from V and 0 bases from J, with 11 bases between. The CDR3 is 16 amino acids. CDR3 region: CASSTQGRSGANVLTF. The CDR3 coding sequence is TGTGCCAGCAGTACGCAGGGACGCTCTGGGGCCAACGTCCTGACTTTC.

In DNA, the CDR3 is TGTGCCAGCAGCAGATATCAGCCCCAGCATTTT. Translation gives CASSRYQPQHF. This chain uses TRBV21-1 with TRBJ1-5. TRBV21-1 is designated a pseudogene. The CDR3 spans 11 residues.

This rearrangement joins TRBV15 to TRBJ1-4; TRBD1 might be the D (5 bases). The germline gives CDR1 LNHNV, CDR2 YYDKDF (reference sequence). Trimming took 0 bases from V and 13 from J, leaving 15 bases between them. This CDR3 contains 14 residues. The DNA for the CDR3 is TGTGCCACCAGCAGAGAGGGGACGGGGGTGCGACTGTTTTTT. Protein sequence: CATSREGTGVRLFF.

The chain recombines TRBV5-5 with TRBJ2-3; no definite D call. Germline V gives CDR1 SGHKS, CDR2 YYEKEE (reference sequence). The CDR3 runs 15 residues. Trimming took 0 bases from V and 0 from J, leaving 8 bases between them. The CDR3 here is CASSLEGFSTDTQYF. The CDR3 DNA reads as TGTGCCAGCAGCTTGGAAGGGTTTAGCACAGATACGCAGTATTTT.

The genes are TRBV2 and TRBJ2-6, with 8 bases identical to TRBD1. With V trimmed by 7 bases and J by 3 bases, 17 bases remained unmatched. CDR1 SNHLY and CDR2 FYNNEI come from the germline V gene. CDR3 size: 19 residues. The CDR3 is CASILSGGRVLSGANVLTF. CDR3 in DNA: TGTGCCAGCATTTTGTCAGGGGGCCGGGTGTTAAGTGGGGCCAACGTCCTGACTTTC.

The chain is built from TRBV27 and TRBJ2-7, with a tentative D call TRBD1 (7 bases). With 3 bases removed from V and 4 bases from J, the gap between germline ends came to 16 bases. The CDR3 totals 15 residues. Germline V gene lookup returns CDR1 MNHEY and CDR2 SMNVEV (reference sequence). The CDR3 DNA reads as TGTGCCAGCAGTTTTGGTCCGTCAGGGGGGTACGAGCAGTACTTC. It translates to CASSFGPSGGYEQYF.

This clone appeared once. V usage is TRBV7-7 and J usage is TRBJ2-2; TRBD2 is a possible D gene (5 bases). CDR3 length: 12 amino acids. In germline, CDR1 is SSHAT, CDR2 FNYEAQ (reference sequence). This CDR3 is CAIGGRSGELFF. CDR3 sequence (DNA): TGTGCTATCGGAGGACGGTCCGGGGAGCTGTTTTTT.